This T cell receptor beta chain was captured in a study of blood T cell repertoires in COVID-19. For the study at large: Specimens from acute and convalescent COVID-19 originated in the United States, Italy and Spain. T cells, B-cell-depleted T cells, or PBMCs supplied cDNA or gDNA.

CDR3 size: 12 residues. Germline V gene lookup returns CDR1 KGHSH and CDR2 LQKENI. The V gene lost 4 bases and the J gene lost 4 bases, with 7 bases spanning the gap. This clone was found once. In the source study's methods: Estimation of nucleated cell counts relied on the amplification of reference gene primers. Generated by immunoSEQ multiplex PCR, the TCRdb table keeps only in-frame clones and is missing some. V and J calls plus clone size are reproduced from that table; the DNA served to infer D and trimming. The top ten clones hold 11% of a sample with about 290,000 clones, 85% to 90% of them seen once.

This chain links TRBV18 with TRBJ1-1; D remains ambiguous. This clonotype was sampled from a woman in her twenties or thirties with COVID-19, enrolled during active disease. Sequencing was done on a sample of peripheral blood. The CDR3 nucleotides read TGTGCCAGCTCACGGGCCGGCACTGAAGCTTTCTTT. It yields the protein CASSRAGTEAFF.